A single sample is the source of the 30 T cell receptor beta chains below, sequenced in a study of siplizumab effects on memory and regulatory T cells. Clones were read by immunoSEQ multiplex PCR, and TCRdb kept only the in-frame ones, dropping some. The sample contains about 100,000 clones, roughly 93% of which appear only once. Sequencing used non-Treg CD4+ T cells sorted from blood. The origin of the receptors is a human donor in good health.

This clone was detected only once. J is TRBJ2-5 and V is TRBV11-2; no clear D gene. Germline loops: CDR1 SGHAT, CDR2 FQNNGV. V lost 5 bases to trimming and J lost 1 base, with 8 bases between them. The CDR3 spans 13 residues. CDR3 protein: CASSRALQETQYF. Here the CDR3 DNA reads TGTGCCAGCAGCCGGGCCCTCCAAGAGACCCAGTACTTC. Full variable domain (remainder filled in from reference TRBV11-2 and TRBJ2-5): EAGVAQSPRYKIIEKRQSVAFWCNPISGHATLYWYQQILGQGPKLLIQFQNNGVVDDSQLPKDRFSAERLKGVDSTLKIQPAKLEDSAVYLCASSRALQETQYFGPGTRLLVL.

This clone was recorded only once. This chain joins TRBV5-4 and TRBJ2-5, with D tentatively TRBD2 (5 bases). The CDR3 length is 14 residues. Germline lookup yields CDR1 SGHNT and CDR2 YYREEE (reference sequence). V was trimmed by 2 bases and J by 5 bases, leaving 13 bases between them. CDR3 in DNA: TGTGCCAGCAGCTTTAGGCTAGCTGCGGAGACCCAGTACTTC. Its protein product is CASSFRLAAETQYF.

V gene TRBV5-4 combines with J gene TRBJ2-1; 11 bases map to TRBD2. The germline gives CDR1 SGHNT, CDR2 YYREEE (reference sequence). The V gene end was trimmed by 1 base and the J gene end by 8 bases; junction bases not matched to a gene: 2. The CDR3 consists of 14 residues. The chain's CDR3 is CASSLTSGSYEQFF. The CDR3 nucleotides are TGTGCCAGCAGCTTGACTAGCGGGAGCTATGAGCAGTTCTTC.

This sequence joins TRBV7-9 and TRBJ2-2, with 9 positions matching TRBD1. Trimming at V came to 2 bases and at J to 3 bases, leaving 1 base not matched to a gene. The germline V gene encodes CDR1 SEHNR and CDR2 FQNEAQ (reference sequence). This CDR3 comprises 15 residues. In DNA form, the CDR3 reads TGTGCCAGCAGCTTAACAGGGGGCCACACCGGGGAGCTGTTTTTT. Its translation: CASSLTGGHTGELFF.

The V call is TRBV11-2, the J call TRBJ2-1, with TRBD2 matching 9 bases. The CDR3 length is 16 residues. Germline-derived CDR1 and CDR2 are SGHAT and FQNNGV. J lost 5 bases, V lost 5 bases, and 10 bases had no gene match. CDR3 in DNA: TGTGCCAGCAGCCCTCAGGGCCTAGCGGGAAACAATGAGCAGTTCTTC. Its protein is CASSPQGLAGNNEQFF.

The chain joins TRBV28 to TRBJ1-1, with TRBD1 matching over 8 bases. Trimming at V came to 2 bases and at J to 0 bases, leaving 11 bases not matched to a gene. The CDR3 extends over 18 amino acids. Germline assignment: CDR1 MDHEN and CDR2 SYDVKM. CDR3: CASSLPAGQGYMNTEAFF. As DNA, the CDR3 is TGTGCCAGCAGTTTACCCGCCGGACAGGGCTACATGAACACTGAAGCTTTCTTT.

This chain connects TRBV2 to TRBJ1-2; the D is unclear. Trimming removed 8 bases from V and 7 bases from J, with 17 bases in between. The germline V gene has CDR1 SNHLY and CDR2 FYNNEI. CDR3 size: 13 residues. The CDR3, as DNA: TGTGCCAGCTACCTACTGACGATGGGTGGCTACACCTTC. Its translation: CASYLLTMGGYTF. Supplemented by reference TRBV2 and TRBJ1-2, the full variable domain reads EPEVTQTPSHQVTQMGQEVILRCVPISNHLYFYWYRQILGQKVEFLVSFYNNEISEKSEIFDDQFSVERPDGSNFTLKIRSTKLEDSAMYFCASYLLTMGGYTFGSGTRLTVV.

V is TRBV15 and J is TRBJ2-1; 7 bases align to TRBD2. The CDR3 loop spans 15 amino acids. V was pared by 6 bases and J by 5 bases, with 10 bases of the junction left unmatched. Germline V gives CDR1 LNHNV, CDR2 YYDKDF (reference sequence). CDR3 sequence reads: CATSALADLNNEQFF. The CDR3, as DNA: TGTGCCACCAGTGCGCTAGCGGACCTTAACAATGAGCAGTTCTTC.

This chain connects TRBV7-9 to TRBJ2-1; maybe TRBD1 (5 bases). Between the trimmed V and J ends, which lost 5 bases and 0 bases, there was a span of 11 bases. Per the germline V gene, CDR1 is SEHNR and CDR2 is FQNEAQ (reference sequence). This CDR3 comprises 15 residues. CDR3 sequence: CASSARQSSYNEQFF. The DNA of the CDR3 is TGTGCCAGCAGCGCGCGACAGAGCTCCTACAATGAGCAGTTCTTC.

The J gene is TRBJ1-1, the V gene TRBV5-6; no reliable D call. V lost 4 bases and J lost 3, with 16 bases in between. Germline V gene sequence: CDR1 SGHDT, CDR2 YYEEEE. The length of the CDR3 is 15 residues. The chain's CDR3 is CASSPRGLGHTEAFF. As DNA, the CDR3 is TGTGCCAGCAGCCCTCGTGGGCTAGGGCACACTGAAGCTTTCTTT.

This rearrangement joins TRBV2 to TRBJ1-2; 11 bases line up with TRBD1. V dropped 2 bases and J dropped 4; count of bases not matched to a gene: 3. From germline, CDR1 is SNHLY and CDR2 FYNNEI. The CDR3 sequence is 15 residues long. CDR3 protein: CASSERGQGAYGYTF. CDR3 DNA sequence: TGTGCCAGCAGTGAAAGAGGACAGGGGGCCTATGGCTACACCTTC.

The rearrangement links TRBV7-2 to TRBJ1-1; D is possibly TRBD1 (5 bases). Germline V gives CDR1 SGHTA, CDR2 FQGNSA. This CDR3 spans 13 amino acids. Trimming pared 1 base from V and 5 bases from J, leaving 8 bases between. The DNA of the CDR3 is TGTGCCAGCAGCTTAGGACAGTTGACTGAAGCTTTCTTT. It yields the protein CASSLGQLTEAFF.

J is TRBJ1-2 and V is TRBV6-5; no clear D. V dropped 5 bases and J dropped 2 bases, with 9 bases sitting between them. Looked up from germline, CDR1 is MNHEY and CDR2 is SVGAGI. The CDR3 runs to 13 residues. The CDR3 region is CASSREPNYGYTF. The DNA for the CDR3 is TGTGCCAGCAGTCGCGAGCCAAACTATGGCTACACCTTC.

The chain uses TRBV13 and TRBJ1-1; D ambiguous. Trimming pared 0 bases from V and 0 bases from J, leaving 8 bases between. Germline V gene lookup returns CDR1 PRHDT and CDR2 FYEKMQ (reference sequence). CDR3 length equals 15 residues. In DNA, the CDR3 is TGTGCCAGCAGCTTAGGGATTGCCCTGAACACTGAAGCTTTCTTT. Its translation is CASSLGIALNTEAFF.

This chain links TRBV2 with TRBJ2-2; D may be TRBD1 or TRBD2 (6 bases each). V dropped 3 bases and J dropped 1 base, with 12 bases sitting between them. CDR3 length equals 16 residues. Germline V CDR1 and CDR2: SNHLY, FYNNEI. The CDR3 region is CASSEWGAENTGELFF. The DNA for the CDR3 is TGTGCCAGCAGTGAGTGGGGGGCGGAGAACACCGGGGAGCTGTTTTTT. Looking up the rest from reference TRBV2 and TRBJ2-2 gives the full variable domain: EPEVTQTPSHQVTQMGQEVILRCVPISNHLYFYWYRQILGQKVEFLVSFYNNEISEKSEIFDDQFSVERPDGSNFTLKIRSTKLEDSAMYFCASSEWGAENTGELFFGEGSRLTVL.

The chain joins TRBV19 to TRBJ2-2; 8 bases line up with TRBD2. This CDR3 has 16 residues. Germline CDR1 LNHDA, CDR2 SQIVND (reference sequence). The V segment lost 7 bases and the J segment 3 bases; nucleotides outside the gene matches: 10. This chain's CDR3 is CASTSRAGVDTGELFF. The CDR3 DNA reads TGTGCCAGTACCTCCAGAGCGGGAGTTGACACCGGGGAGCTGTTTTTT.

Details on this clone: Compared with germline, one end of the junction differs, possibly owing to a read error. The chain recombines TRBV7-8 with TRBJ2-1; no clear D. The CDR3 sequence is 15 residues long. Germline CDR1 reads SGHVS; CDR2 reads FQNEAQ. The CDR3 coding sequence is TGTGCCAGCAGCTTAAGTGGTGGCGGATACAGTGAGCAGTTCTTC. As protein: CASSLSGGGYSEQFF.

V gene TRBV10-2 combines with J gene TRBJ2-7; 9 nucleotides agree with TRBD2. Germline V gives CDR1 WSHSY, CDR2 SAAADI. The CDR3 sequence is 12 residues long. Germline trimming cut 6 bases from V and 12 bases from J; bases unmatched to any gene: 9. CDR3 bases: TGCGCCAGCAGGGAATATAGCGGGAGTTCGTACTTC. This encodes CASREYSGSSYF.

The chain has TRBV6-1 and TRBJ1-2; perhaps TRBD1 as D (5 bases). This CDR3 is built from 14 residues. The germline gives CDR1 MNHNS, CDR2 SASEGT. V lost 6 bases and J lost 4, with 15 bases in between. CDR3: CASSPPGTVYGYTF. CDR3 DNA: TGTGCCAGCAGCCCCCCAGGGACGGTCTATGGCTACACCTTC.

This chain connects TRBV7-9 to TRBJ2-2, with a possible D match to TRBD1 (5 bases). The CDR3 is made up of 14 amino acids. CDR1 and CDR2 (germline): SEHNR, FQNEAQ (reference sequence). V was pared by 3 bases and J by 3 bases, with 8 bases between. Here the CDR3 DNA reads TGTGCCAGCAGCTTGACAGACTACACCGGGGAGCTGTTTTTT. This gives the protein CASSLTDYTGELFF. The variable domain in full, completed from reference TRBV7-9 and TRBJ2-2, reads DTGVSQNPRHKITKRGQNVTFRCDPISEHNRLYWYRQTLGQGPEFLTYFQNEAQLEKSRLLSDRFSAERPKGSFSTLEIQRTEQGDSAMYLCASSLTDYTGELFFGEGSRLTVL.

The rearrangement uses TRBV27 and TRBJ2-5; no clear D. CDR3 length: 14 amino acids. Trimming removed 7 bases at V and 6 bases at J, with 18 bases between. Germline-derived CDR1 and CDR2 are MNHEY and SMNVEV (reference sequence). The CDR3 region has the DNA TGTGCCAGCAACCCGGACCCCTCCCGCCAGACCCAGTACTTC. Translation gives CASNPDPSRQTQYF.

The chain couples TRBV6-1 to TRBJ1-4; 7 bases are shared with TRBD1. V was clipped by 7 bases and J by 1 base; unmatched bases: 3. Germline CDR1 and CDR2: MNHNS and SASEGT. The length of the CDR3 is 14 residues. CDR3 region: CASTRDRTNEKLFF. CDR3 sequence (DNA): TGTGCCAGCACCAGGGACAGAACTAATGAAAAACTGTTTTTT.

V gene TRBV6-4 combines with J gene TRBJ2-3, with unresolved D. The V gene's germline CDR1 is MRHNA and CDR2 SNTAGT. The CDR3 covers 14 residues. Deletions cut 0 bases from V and 14 bases from J, with 18 bases between. For the CDR3, the DNA is TGTGCCAGCAGTGACTCGATCATCGACTTTCCACGGTATTTT. This encodes CASSDSIIDFPRYF.

V and J are TRBV30 and TRBJ2-1; the D is unclear. V dropped 7 bases and J dropped 8 bases, with 12 bases sitting between them. CDR1 and CDR2 (germline): GTSNPN, SVGIG (reference sequence). CDR3 length: 11 amino acids. For the CDR3, the DNA is TGTGCCTCCCTGGTGGTTCATGAGCAGTTCTTC. Residues: CASLVVHEQFF.

The genes are TRBV6-6 and TRBJ2-7, with D possibly matching TRBD2 (6 bases). V was trimmed by 2 bases and J by 6 bases, leaving 11 bases between them. The CDR3 length is 13 residues. CDR1 and CDR2 (germline): MNHNY, SVGAGI (reference sequence). CDR3 bases: TGTGCCAGCAGTTACGTGGCGGGGAGCGAGCAGTACTTC. It translates to CASSYVAGSEQYF.

The J gene is TRBJ1-2, the V gene TRBV7-3; D is unresolved. The CDR3 spans 16 residues. Germline V lookup: CDR1 SGHTA, CDR2 FQGTGA. Trimming stripped 5 bases from V and 4 bases from J, with 20 bases between. CDR3 in DNA: TGTGCCAGCAGCCCCTCCGGGCAGGCCCCTTCCTATGGCTACACCTTC. Its translation is CASSPSGQAPSYGYTF.

The chain has TRBV6-1 and TRBJ1-5; D not resolved. V was shortened by 3 bases and J by 4 bases, with 10 bases between the two germline ends. This CDR3 has 14 amino acids. Germline V gene sequence: CDR1 MNHNS, CDR2 SASEGT. The DNA of the CDR3 is TGTGCCAGCAGTGAGACACCTTATAATCAGCCCCAGCATTTT. Translation: CASSETPYNQPQHF.

This CDR3 reads CASSQSLLNQPQHF. The CDR3 DNA sequence: TGCGCCAGCAGCCAGTCACTTCTCAATCAGCCCCAGCATTTT. The V call is TRBV4-1, the J call TRBJ1-5; no firm D call. Germline CDR1 reads MGHRA; CDR2 reads YSYEKL. V shed 3 bases and J shed 3 bases, with 9 bases lying between them. The CDR3 is 14 amino acids.

This rearrangement joins TRBV11-2 to TRBJ2-1; D not certain. The germline CDR1 and CDR2 sequences are SGHAT and FQNNGV. The CDR3 is 13 residues long. The ends were cut back, 3 bases at V and 3 bases at J, with 6 bases in the middle. Here the CDR3 reads CASSLTNYNEQFF. CDR3 in DNA: TGTGCCAGCAGCTTGACAAACTACAATGAGCAGTTCTTC.

The V gene is TRBV7-2, the J gene TRBJ2-3, with D uncertain. This CDR3 spans 12 amino acids. Deletions cut 4 bases from V and 7 bases from J, with 9 bases between. Per germline, CDR1 SGHTA and CDR2 FQGNSA. The CDR3 coding sequence is TGTGCCAGCAGCTCCCAAGTGAATACGCAGTATTTT. Translated: CASSSQVNTQYF.